This T cell receptor (beta chain) was documented in a study of T-cell reconstitution after alpha-beta-depleted transplantation in children. Unique molecular identifiers featured in how the TCRbeta library was prepared. Each CDR3 protein is one row after TCRdb ran MiXCR on the PCR reads. Of 700,000 to 950,000 distinct CDR3 sequences listed, roughly 15% are singletons. Trimming at V came to 2 bases and at J to 4 bases, leaving 7 bases not matched to a gene. Germline CDR1 and CDR2: LNHNV and YYDKDF (reference sequence). The CDR3 extends over 16 amino acids. This material consisted of PBMCs, mostly from graft donor cells, taken 360 days after TCRalphabeta/CD19-depleted stem cell transplant. This sequence joins TRBV15 and TRBJ1-5; 8 bases line up with TRBD1. This sequence originates from a male patient younger than 18 who had a stem cell transplant for acute lymphoblastic leukemia, so the T cells may come from the graft donor. The CDR3 spells CATSRSQGAGNQPQHF. Here the CDR3 DNA reads TGTGCCACCAGCAGATCCCAGGGGGCTGGGAATCAGCCCCAGCATTTT.